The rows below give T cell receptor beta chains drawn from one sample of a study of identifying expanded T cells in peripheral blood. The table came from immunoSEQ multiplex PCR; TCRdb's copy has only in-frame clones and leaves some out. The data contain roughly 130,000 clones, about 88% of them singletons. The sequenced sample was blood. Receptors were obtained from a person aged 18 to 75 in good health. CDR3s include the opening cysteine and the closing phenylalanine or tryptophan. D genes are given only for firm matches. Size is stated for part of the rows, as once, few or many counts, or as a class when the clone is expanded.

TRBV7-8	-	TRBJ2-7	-	TGTGCCAGCAGCTACGCCCAGGGCGCTTATGACGAGCAGTACTTC	CASSYAQGAYDEQYF
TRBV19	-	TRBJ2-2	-	TGTGCCAGTAACCCCCTCCCCACCGGGGAGCTGTTTTTT	CASNPLPTGELFF
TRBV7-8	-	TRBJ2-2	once	TGTGCCAGCTGTAAGACAGATCTCACCGGGGAGCTGTTTTTT	CASCKTDLTGELFF
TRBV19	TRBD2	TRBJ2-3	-	TGTGCCAGTAGTATAAGCATCGGACTAGCACAAGATACGCAGTATTTT	CASSISIGLAQDTQYF
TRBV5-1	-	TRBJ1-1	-	TGCGCCAGCAGCTTGCCTCCCCCGGCTGAAGCTTTCTTT	CASSLPPPAEAFF
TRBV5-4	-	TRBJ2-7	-	TGTGCCAGCAGCCAGGGATACGAGCAGTACTTC	CASSQGYEQYF
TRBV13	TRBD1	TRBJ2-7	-	TGTGCCAGCAGTGATCCGGGACAGGGCTCCTACGAGCAGTACTTC	CASSDPGQGSYEQYF
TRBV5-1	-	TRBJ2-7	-	TGCGCCAGCAGCTTGGACGGACCTTCCTACGAGCAGTACTTC	CASSLDGPSYEQYF
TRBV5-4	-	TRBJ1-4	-	TGTGCCAGCAGCCCGTCCCGGGACTTCAGAGAAAAACTGTTTTTT	CASSPSRDFREKLFF
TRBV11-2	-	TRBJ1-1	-	TGTGCCAGCAGCTTATCCAACACTGAAGCTTTCTTT	CASSLSNTEAFF
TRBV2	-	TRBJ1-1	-	TGTGCCAGCAGTGTAGGGGGGATTGGTGGGAGCACTGAAGCTTTCTTT	CASSVGGIGGSTEAFF
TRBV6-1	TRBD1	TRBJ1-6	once	TGTGCCAGCAGTGACTTTGGGGGGGGACAGCCAAGCTCCTATAATTCACCCCTCCACTTT	CASSDFGGGQPSSYNSPLHF
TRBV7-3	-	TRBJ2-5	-	TGTGCCAGCAGCCCAGAACCCGGGGCCGGGGAGGTCCTACAAGAGACCCAGTACTTC	CASSPEPGAGEVLQETQYF
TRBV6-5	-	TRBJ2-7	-	TGTGCCAGCAGGAAGGGGGACACCCTCTCCTACGAGCAGTACTTC	CASRKGDTLSYEQYF
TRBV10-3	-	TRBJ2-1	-	TGTGCCATCAGTGGGGAGCGGAACAATGAGCAGTTCTTC	CAISGERNNEQFF
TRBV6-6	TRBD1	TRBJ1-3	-	TGTGCCAGCAGTTGGGCAGGGGGCGTTTCTGTATATTTT	CASSWAGGVSVYF